Following are 20 T cell receptor beta chains from one sample sequenced in a study of blood T cell repertoires in COVID-19. Measured with immunoSEQ multiplex PCR; TCRdb has only the in-frame clones, and not every one. In the table there are 200,000 to 250,000 clones, approximately 82% of which are singletons. The sequenced sample was peripheral blood. These receptor sequences come from a man in his fifties with active or convalescent COVID-19.

This clone has more than one count but fewer than ten. This chain joins TRBV7-2 and TRBJ2-3; 8 nucleotides agree with TRBD1. The CDR3 runs to 14 residues. Germline trimming cut 5 bases from V and 8 bases from J; bases unmatched to any gene: 9. The germline CDR1 and CDR2 sequences are SGHTA and FQGNSA. The CDR3 bases are TGTGCCAGCAGCCCGGACAGGGCCAGGGGTACGCAGTATTTT. Protein product: CASSPDRARGTQYF.

V gene TRBV5-1 combines with J gene TRBJ2-2; TRBD2 aligns across 7 bases. V trimming: 1 base; J trimming: 2 bases; junction bases outside the gene matches: 2. The germline V gene has CDR1 SGHRS and CDR2 YFSETQ. The CDR3 runs to 15 residues. The CDR3 DNA is TGCGCCAGCAGCTTGACGGGAGGAAACACCGGGGAGCTGTTTTTT. Translated, it gives CASSLTGGNTGELFF.

The chain joins TRBV4-1 to TRBJ2-7; D is undetermined. Germline assignment: CDR1 MGHRA and CDR2 YSYEKL. Trimming shortened V by 4 bases and J by 6 bases, and 22 bases separated the two germline ends. The CDR3 spans 16 residues. In nucleotides, the CDR3 is TGCGCCAGCAGCCCCCTAGGTGGTCCCTTAAGACCCGAGCAGTACTTC. It specifies CASSPLGGPLRPEQYF.

This clone was observed a single time. J is TRBJ2-1 and V is TRBV4-3; D unclear. The CDR3 runs to 14 residues. V was clipped by 1 base and J by 7 bases, with 11 bases between them. Per the germline V gene, CDR1 is LGHNA and CDR2 is YSLEER. CDR3 amino acids: CASSQVVQANEQFF. In nucleotides, the CDR3 is TGCGCCAGCAGCCAAGTAGTTCAGGCAAATGAGCAGTTCTTC.

The chain combines TRBV18 with TRBJ2-2; TRBD1 matches 7 bases. Looked up from germline, CDR1 is KGHSH and CDR2 is LQKENI. The CDR3 loop spans 15 amino acids. Trimming at V came to 4 bases and at J to 0 bases, leaving 2 bases not matched to a gene. The CDR3 spells CASSLGTANTGELFF. The CDR3 DNA follows: TGTGCCAGCTCACTAGGGACAGCGAACACCGGGGAGCTGTTTTTT.

V and J are TRBV21-1 and TRBJ1-1; the D segment call TRBD1 is taken from the table without a DNA check. TRBV21-1 is described as a pseudogene. The CDR3 is 15 residues long. CDR3 sequence (DNA): TGTGCCAGCAGCAAAGGGAGGACAGGGAGGGCTGAAGCTTTCTTT. Translated: CASSKGRTGRAEAFF.

This clone was found once. The chain uses TRBV9 and TRBJ1-2, with 8 bases lining up with TRBD1. The CDR3 is 14 amino acids. Germline V gene lookup returns CDR1 SGDLS and CDR2 YYNGEE. V lost 7 bases, J lost 4 bases, and 9 bases stayed unmatched. CDR3 in DNA: TGTGCCAGCGCCTCGTGGGGACAGGTCTATGGCTACACCTTC. Protein product: CASASWGQVYGYTF.

The sample holds a few counts of this clone. The gene calls are TRBV11-2 and TRBJ2-7; 7 bases are shared with TRBD2. J was trimmed by 6 bases and V by 6 bases; bases with no gene match: 14. The CDR3 has 15 residues. Germline V CDR1 and CDR2: SGHAT, FQNNGV. The CDR3 region has the DNA TGTGCCAGCAGATCACTCAGGACTAGTAGTCTCGAGCAGTACTTC. This encodes CASRSLRTSSLEQYF.

The rearrangement joins TRBV18 to TRBJ1-3, with D uncertain. CDR1 and CDR2 (germline): KGHSH, LQKENI. V was clipped by 4 bases and J by 5 bases, with 3 bases between them. The CDR3 contains 11 residues. The CDR3 nucleotides read TGTGCCAGCTCACTTAGAAACACCATATATTTT. This gives the protein CASSLRNTIYF.

This chain joins TRBV27 and TRBJ2-1; D is ambiguous. With 3 bases removed from V and 4 bases from J, the gap between germline ends came to 25 bases. This CDR3 is built from 19 residues. Germline loops: CDR1 MNHEY, CDR2 SMNVEV (reference sequence). The CDR3 DNA is TGTGCCAGCAGTTTGGCCCCCGGCTCCCTCCACGAGAGGTACAATGAGCAGTTCTTC. Translation gives CASSLAPGSLHERYNEQFF.

The chain employs TRBV7-8 and TRBJ1-1, with D hard to call. V gave up 0 bases and J gave up 0 bases, with 5 bases separating them. The CDR3 has 14 amino acids. Per germline, CDR1 SGHVS and CDR2 FQNEAQ. The CDR3 coding sequence is TGTGCCAGCAGCTTAGCCGAGGTGAACACTGAAGCTTTCTTT. It encodes CASSLAEVNTEAFF.

The chain has TRBV20-1 and TRBJ1-5; no clear D. This CDR3 is built from 11 residues. V was trimmed by 0 bases and J by 7 bases, leaving 4 bases between them. Per germline, CDR1 DFQATT and CDR2 SNEGSKA (reference sequence). CDR3 protein: CSARDLQPQHF. The CDR3 DNA reads as TGCAGTGCTAGAGATCTACAGCCCCAGCATTTT.

The CDR3 here is CASSKTSGSGVDTQYF. The CDR3 DNA sequence: TGTGCCAGCAGCAAGACTAGCGGGAGTGGAGTAGATACGCAGTATTTT. The chain is built from TRBV3-1 (or the pseudogene TRBV3-2) and TRBJ2-3; 12 nucleotides match TRBD2. V lost 5 bases to trimming and J lost 5 bases; unmatched junction nucleotides: 8. Germline loops: CDR1 LGHDT, CDR2 YNNKEL (reference sequence). The CDR3 has 16 amino acids.

This sequence joins TRBV7-2 and TRBJ2-5, with D possibly being TRBD1 (5 bases). This CDR3 spans 15 amino acids. From germline, CDR1 is SGHTA and CDR2 FQGNSA. V was trimmed by 2 bases and J by 2 bases, leaving 12 bases between them. DNA for the CDR3: TGTGCCAGCAGCTTAAGAACAGGAGCACAAGAGACCCAGTACTTC. Encoded protein: CASSLRTGAQETQYF.

This clone has a handful of counts. This chain joins TRBV6-5 and TRBJ1-3; the D is unclear. V gave up 9 bases and J gave up 1 base, with 13 bases separating them. Germline V gene lookup returns CDR1 MNHEY and CDR2 SVGAGI. The CDR3 covers 14 residues. In DNA, the CDR3 is TGTGCCAGTATTTCCCCGGGGTCTGGAAACACCATATATTTT. Amino acids: CASISPGSGNTIYF.

This rearrangement joins TRBV10-2 to TRBJ2-1, with TRBD1 identical over 10 bases. With 7 bases clipped from V and 2 bases from J, the junction kept 2 bases outside the gene matches. There are 14 residues in the CDR3. Germline V gives CDR1 WSHSY, CDR2 SAAADI. The CDR3 coding sequence is TGCGCCAGCACTGGACAGGGGGCCTACAATGAGCAGTTCTTC. Its translation is CASTGQGAYNEQFF.

V is TRBV30 and J is TRBJ2-7; D is unclear. Germline lookup yields CDR1 GTSNPN and CDR2 SVGIG (reference sequence). V shed 2 bases and J shed 5 bases, with 10 bases lying between them. The CDR3 runs 12 residues. The CDR3 spells CAWSSHNNEQYF. The DNA for the CDR3 is TGTGCCTGGAGTTCACACAATAACGAGCAGTACTTC.

This chain links TRBV11-3 with TRBJ2-1; 7 nucleotides agree with TRBD2. The CDR3 consists of 13 residues. The germline V gene encodes CDR1 SGHNT and CDR2 YENEEA. V shed 8 bases and J 7 bases; nucleotides not matched to a gene: 8. The CDR3 DNA sequence: TGTGCCAGCTCGGGGGGTTCCGGGAATGAGCAGTTCTTC. It is translated as CASSGGSGNEQFF.

The V call is TRBV28, the J call TRBJ2-7, with TRBD2 matching over 7 bases. The ends lost 2 bases at V and 3 bases at J; junction bases unmatched: 10. This CDR3 comprises 16 residues. Germline CDR1 reads MDHEN; CDR2 reads SYDVKM. The DNA for the CDR3 is TGTGCCAGCAGTTTAGGCCGGACTAGTGAGGGCTACGAGCAGTACGTC. Translation gives CASSLGRTSEGYEQYV.

V is TRBV29-1 and J is TRBJ1-1, with 8 bases fitting TRBD1. The germline CDR1 and CDR2 sequences are SQVTM and ANQGSEA. The V segment lost 3 bases and the J segment 2 bases; nucleotides outside the gene matches: 2. This CDR3 spans 13 amino acids. The CDR3 region is CSVEDRVNTEAFF. In nucleotides, the CDR3 is TGCAGCGTTGAGGACAGGGTTAACACTGAAGCTTTCTTT.